This T cell receptor (beta chain) was sequenced during a study of monozygotic twins with inflammatory bowel disease. Study observations and caveats: IBD patients shared fewer clonotypes with other individuals than healthy twins, especially patients with disease activity signs. Using the inverse Simpson index, IBD patients had lower TCRbeta diversity than healthy co-twins. The analysis did not separate different T cell subtypes.

TCRdb re-called the 5' RACE reads and catalogs CDR3 proteins one per entry, DNA excluded. The listing records 440,000 or so distinct CDR3 sequences. Germline-derived CDR1 and CDR2 are SGHAT and FQDESV (reference sequence). The CDR3 covers 19 residues. Notes on this clonotype: The antigen is undetermined.

The sequence was collected from a human donor with ulcerative colitis or Crohn's disease, or a healthy co-twin of an affected twin (not recorded which). What was sequenced was blood. The rearrangement joins TRBV11-1 to TRBJ2-5; TCRdb returns TRBD2, unconfirmable since there is no DNA. CDR3 residues: CASSDSLIGGAGIEETQYF.